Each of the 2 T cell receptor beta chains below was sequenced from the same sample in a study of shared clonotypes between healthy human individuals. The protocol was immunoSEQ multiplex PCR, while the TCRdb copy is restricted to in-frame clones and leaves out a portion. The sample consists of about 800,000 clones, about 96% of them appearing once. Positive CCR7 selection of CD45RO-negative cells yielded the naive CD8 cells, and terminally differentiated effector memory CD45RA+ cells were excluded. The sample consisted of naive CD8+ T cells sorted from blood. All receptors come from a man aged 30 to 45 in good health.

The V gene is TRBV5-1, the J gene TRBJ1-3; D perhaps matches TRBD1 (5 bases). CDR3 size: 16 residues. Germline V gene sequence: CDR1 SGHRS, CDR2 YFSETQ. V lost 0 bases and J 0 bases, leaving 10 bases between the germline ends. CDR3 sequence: CASSLVPDSSGNTIYF. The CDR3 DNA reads TGCGCCAGCAGCTTGGTCCCAGACAGCTCTGGAAACACCATATATTTT.

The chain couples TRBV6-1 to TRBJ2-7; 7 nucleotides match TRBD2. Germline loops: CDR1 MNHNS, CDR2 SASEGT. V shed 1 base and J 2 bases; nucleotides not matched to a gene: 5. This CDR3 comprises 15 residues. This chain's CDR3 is CASSEVSGEPYEQYF. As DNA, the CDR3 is TGTGCCAGCAGTGAAGTGAGCGGGGAGCCCTACGAGCAGTACTTC.